This T cell receptor (beta chain) is drawn from a study of blood T cell repertoires in COVID-19. The wider study: Researchers got acute and convalescent COVID-19 samples from the United States, Italy and Spain.

CDR1 is LNHDA, CDR2 SQIVND, per germline (reference sequence). The CDR3 runs to 14 residues. V was trimmed by 8 bases and J by 4 bases, leaving 17 bases between them. As processed by the authors: Nucleated cell counts were estimated from reference gene primer amplification. Repertoires were generated with immunoSEQ multiplex PCR, while TCRdb's copy carries only in-frame clones and drops some. That table furnishes V, J and clone size, whereas the DNA furnished D and trimming. The sample lists over 110,000 clones, roughly 88% occurring once. The chain links TRBV19 to TRBJ1-2; a possible D gene is TRBD1 (6 bases). Sequencing input: peripheral blood. The receptor was derived from a woman between 45 and 65 years old with acute or convalescent COVID-19. CDR3 residues: CASLTLDSAYGYTF. The CDR3 DNA sequence: TGTGCCAGTCTCACCTTGGACAGCGCCTATGGCTACACCTTC.